Following are 18 T cell receptor beta chains from one sample sequenced in a study of low-dose radiotherapy and immunotherapy resistance in tumors. Both TCRalpha and TCRbeta chains were reverse transcribed with V-gene-specific primers. The TCRs were subjected to amplification over approximately 20 PCR cycles employing a constant-region primer in conjunction with a V-primer adapter. Using its own MiXCR run on the reads, TCRdb lists one record per CDR3 protein. The sample includes approximately 42,000 distinct CDR3 sequences, 25% seen only once; the top ten take over 9.5%. As to time point: after trial treatment. As for treatment: LDRT plus nivolumab, ipilimumab, low-dose cyclophosphamide and aspirin (RACIN trial). The sample here was PBMCs, taken after low-dose radiotherapy plus immunotherapy. The receptors come from a male donor with prostate cancer.

V and J are TRBV7-8 and TRBJ2-1; 12 nucleotides line up with TRBD2. The CDR3 is 17 amino acids. The ends lost 5 bases at V and 8 bases at J; junction bases unmatched: 13. Germline assignment: CDR1 SGHVS and CDR2 FQNEAQ. The CDR3 protein is CASSPHTLAGGPDEQFF. As DNA, the CDR3 is TGTGCCAGCAGCCCCCATACCCTAGCGGGAGGGCCCGATGAGCAGTTCTTC.

This clonotype appeared many times. V is TRBV7-8 and J is TRBJ2-7; 9 nucleotides match TRBD1. J lost 0 bases, V lost 5 bases, and 5 bases had no gene match. CDR3 length: 15 amino acids. The germline V gene has CDR1 SGHVS and CDR2 FQNEAQ. The CDR3 coding sequence is TGTGCCAGCAGCCCCCGGACAGGGGCCTCCTACGAGCAGTACTTC. As protein: CASSPRTGASYEQYF.

Details on this clonotype: This likely came from a read error, as a far larger clone is one base away. V and J are TRBV7-9 and TRBJ2-7; D assignment may be TRBD1 or TRBD2 (5 bases each). CDR1 and CDR2 from the germline V gene are SEHNR and FQNEAQ (reference sequence). There are 16 residues in the CDR3. The V and J ends lost 6 bases and 7 bases respectively, with 25 bases between them. DNA of the CDR3: TGTGCCAGCAGGAAAGAGGGGCCCCTCTCCTACAATGAGCAGTACTTC. Encoded protein: CASRKEGPLSYNEQYF.

A note on this clonotype: A far larger clone is only one base removed, so a read error is likely. The chain couples TRBV2 to TRBJ2-1; D might be TRBD1 (6 bases). CDR1 SNHLY and CDR2 FYNNEI come from the germline V gene. The CDR3 is 19 residues long. Trimming stripped 6 bases from V and 0 bases from J, with 24 bases between. CDR3 bases: TGTGCCAGCAGCGGATTCAGGTCGCAGGGGAGTAGCTCCTACAATGAGCAGTTCTTC. This translates into CASSGFRSQGSSSYNEQFF. The complete variable domain, with remaining parts taken from reference TRBV2 and TRBJ2-1, reads EPEVTQTPSHQVTQMGQEVILRCVPISNHLYFYWYRQILGQKVEFLVSFYNNEISEKSEIFDDQFSVERPDGSNFTLKIRSTKLEDSAMYFCASSGFRSQGSSSYNEQFFGPGTRLTVL.

The V and J genes are TRBV7-3 and TRBJ2-2; D is perhaps TRBD1 (5 bases). The CDR3 has 14 amino acids. CDR1 and CDR2 (germline): SGHTA, FQGTGA. V gave up 5 bases and J gave up 1 base, with 8 bases separating them. DNA of the CDR3: TGTGCCAGCAGCCGTACAGGGAACACCGGGGAGCTGTTTTTT. This translates into CASSRTGNTGELFF.

To note about this clonotype: A far larger clone differs by one base, so this is likely a read error. The chain couples TRBV26 to TRBJ2-5; TRBD2 was called by the table and not checked on the DNA. TRBV26 is shown as a pseudogene. CDR3 length equals 14 residues. CDR3 loop: CVSTLAGLQETQYF. Written as DNA, the CDR3 is TGTGTCAGCACCCTAGCGGGGCTCCAAGAGACCCAGTACTTC.

This clonotype has a count of ten or more. The V and J genes are TRBV2 and TRBJ2-3; D remains ambiguous. Trimming pared 7 bases from V and 0 bases from J, leaving 11 bases between. Germline V gene data show CDR1 as SNHLY and CDR2 as FYNNEI. The CDR3 is made up of 14 amino acids. The CDR3 here is CASIVSSSTDTQYF. The CDR3 region has the DNA TGTGCCAGCATCGTGTCCTCTAGCACAGATACGCAGTATTTT.

Ten or more counts support this clonotype. In DNA form, the CDR3 reads TGTGCCAGCAGCTTAAGCAGGGGCGGAAGAGCTGAAGCTTTCTTT. This gives the protein CASSLSRGGRAEAFF. The chain links TRBV7-3 to TRBJ1-1, with D possibly being TRBD1 (6 bases). The V and J ends lost 1 base and 6 bases respectively, with 15 bases between them. CDR1 and CDR2 (germline): SGHTA, FQGTGA. CDR3 length equals 15 residues.

In this sample, this clonotype turned up many times. This sequence joins TRBV27 and TRBJ1-1, with TRBD1 identical over 11 bases. The CDR3 consists of 13 residues. Looked up from germline, CDR1 is MNHEY and CDR2 is SMNVEV (reference sequence). Trimming removed 9 bases from V and 2 bases from J; junction bases left unmatched: 2. The CDR3 is CASGQGANTEAFF. DNA of the CDR3: TGTGCCAGTGGACAGGGGGCAAACACTGAAGCTTTCTTT.

This clonotype was observed a few times. The chain combines TRBV26 with TRBJ2-7; the DNA was not used to check the table's D call, TRBD2. TRBV26 is a recognized pseudogene. This CDR3 has 14 amino acids. The CDR3 spells CAIQGPGLGYEQYF. In DNA, the CDR3 is TGTGCCATCCAGGGTCCGGGATTAGGGTACGAGCAGTACTTC.

This sequence joins TRBV20-1 and TRBJ2-1; TRBD2 aligns across 15 bases. There are 19 residues in the CDR3. Per germline, CDR1 DFQATT and CDR2 SNEGSKA (reference sequence). The V and J ends lost 5 bases and 1 base, in that order; junction bases with no gene match: 12. The CDR3 region is CSAPSGLAGGRGSYNEQFF. The CDR3 nucleotides are TGCAGTGCTCCAAGCGGACTAGCGGGAGGGCGAGGATCCTACAATGAGCAGTTCTTC.

V and J are TRBV6-2 or TRBV6-3 and TRBJ2-1; TRBD2 agrees at 15 bases. V dropped 5 bases and J dropped 6; count of bases not matched to a gene: 11. Germline CDR1 is MNHEY and CDR2 is SVGEGT. CDR3 length: 18 amino acids. In DNA, the CDR3 is TGTGCCAGCAGTGAAGGCGGGACTAGCGGGGGGAGGGGCAATGAGCAGTTCTTC. Its protein is CASSEGGTSGGRGNEQFF.

On this clonotype: A far larger clone is one base from this, pointing to a likely read error. This chain uses TRBV6-5 with TRBJ1-6, with D tentatively TRBD1 (6 bases). The CDR3 sequence is 15 residues long. Germline lookup yields CDR1 MNHEY and CDR2 SVGAGI. Between the trimmed V and J ends, which lost 5 bases and 9 bases, there was a span of 17 bases. CDR3 amino acids: CASSERRGAGSPLHF. CDR3 nucleotides: TGTGCCAGCAGTGAGAGACGGGGGGCGGGTTCACCCCTCCACTTT.

This clonotype was seen repeatedly, ten times or more. The J gene is TRBJ2-1, the V gene TRBV5-1; a possible D gene is TRBD2 (6 bases). Germline V lookup: CDR1 SGHRS, CDR2 YFSETQ. Trimming took 0 bases from V and 6 from J, leaving 13 bases between them. This CDR3 contains 15 residues. The DNA for the CDR3 is TGCGCCAGCAGCTTGGGCGGCGGCGGGGCCAATGAGCAGTTCTTC. As protein: CASSLGGGGANEQFF.

The genes are TRBV6-8 and TRBJ2-7; 7 positions agree with TRBD2. The ends lost 0 bases at V and 3 bases at J; junction bases unmatched: 5. The CDR3 is 15 residues long. From germline, CDR1 is MNHGY and CDR2 SAAAGT. The CDR3 loop reads CASSYSGGVLYEQYF. As DNA, the CDR3 is TGTGCCAGCAGTTACTCGGGAGGGGTCCTCTACGAGCAGTACTTC.

The rearrangement uses TRBV28 and TRBJ2-7, with TRBD2 matching 13 bases. V lost 3 bases to trimming and J lost 5 bases; unmatched junction nucleotides: 10. CDR3 length equals 17 residues. Germline loops: CDR1 MDHEN, CDR2 SYDVKM. The CDR3 sequence: CASSFLPGTSGNNEQYF. DNA for the CDR3: TGTGCCAGCAGTTTCCTGCCTGGGACTAGCGGGAACAACGAGCAGTACTTC.

This clonotype was seen ten or more times. The V gene is TRBV5-1, the J gene TRBJ2-7; D possibly corresponds to TRBD1 (6 bases). V was shortened by 5 bases and J by 2 bases, with 17 bases between the two germline ends. From germline, CDR1 is SGHRS and CDR2 YFSETQ. This CDR3 contains 15 residues. CDR3: CASRRTAEGAYEQYF. In DNA, the CDR3 is TGCGCCAGCAGACGGACAGCGGAAGGGGCCTACGAGCAGTACTTC.

This clonotype was seen repeatedly, ten times or more. The chain carries TRBV3-1 and TRBJ1-2, with D unresolved. The V and J ends lost 3 bases and 7 bases respectively, with 15 bases between them. This CDR3 has 14 residues. Per germline, CDR1 LGHDT and CDR2 YNNKEL (reference sequence). Here the CDR3 reads CASSHGPIGSGYTF. CDR3 coding DNA: TGTGCCAGCAGCCACGGGCCCATCGGCAGTGGCTACACCTTC.